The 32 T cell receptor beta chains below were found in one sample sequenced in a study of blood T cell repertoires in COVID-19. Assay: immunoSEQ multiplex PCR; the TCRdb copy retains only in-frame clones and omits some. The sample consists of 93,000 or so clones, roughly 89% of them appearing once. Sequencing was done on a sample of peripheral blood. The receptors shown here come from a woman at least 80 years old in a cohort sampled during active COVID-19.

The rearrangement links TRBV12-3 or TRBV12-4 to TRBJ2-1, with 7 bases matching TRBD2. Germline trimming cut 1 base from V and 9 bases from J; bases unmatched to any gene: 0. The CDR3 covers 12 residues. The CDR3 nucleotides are TGTGCCAGCAGTTTAGGACTAGCTGAGCAGTTCTTC. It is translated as CASSLGLAEQFF.

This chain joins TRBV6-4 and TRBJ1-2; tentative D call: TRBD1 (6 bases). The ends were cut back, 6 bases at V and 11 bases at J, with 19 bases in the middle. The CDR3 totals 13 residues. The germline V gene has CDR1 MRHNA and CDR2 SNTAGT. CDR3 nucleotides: TGTGCCAGCAGGAACCTTGGGGGGGGCTCATACACCTTC. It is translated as CASRNLGGGSYTF.

The CDR3 nucleotides are TGCGCCAGCAGCCCGGATCGGAGGGCCGCGAACACCGGGGAGCTGTTTTTT. This codes for CASSPDRRAANTGELFF. The genes are TRBV5-1 and TRBJ2-2, with D possibly TRBD2 on 6 matching bases. The CDR3 runs to 17 residues. The V and J ends lost 4 bases and 0 bases respectively, with 16 bases between them. CDR1 is SGHRS, CDR2 YFSETQ, per germline.

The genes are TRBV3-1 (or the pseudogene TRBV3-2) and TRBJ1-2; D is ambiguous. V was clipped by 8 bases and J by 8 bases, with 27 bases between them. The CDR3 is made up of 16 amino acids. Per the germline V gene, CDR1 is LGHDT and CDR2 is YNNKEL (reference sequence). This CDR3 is CASYGIKRQKMGGYTF. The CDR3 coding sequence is TGTGCCAGCTACGGGATCAAGAGACAAAAAATGGGCGGCTACACCTTC.

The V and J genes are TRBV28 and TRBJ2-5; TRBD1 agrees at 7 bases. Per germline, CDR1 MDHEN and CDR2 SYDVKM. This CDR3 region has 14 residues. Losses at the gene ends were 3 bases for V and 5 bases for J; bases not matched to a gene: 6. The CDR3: CASSLGTVRETQYF. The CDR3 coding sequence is TGTGCCAGCAGTTTGGGGACAGTAAGGGAGACCCAGTACTTC.

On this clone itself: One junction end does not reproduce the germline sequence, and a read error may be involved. As DNA, the CDR3 is TGTGCCAGCTCACCTAGGACAGCTTATGAAGGATTGTTC. It specifies CASSPRTAYEGLF. The chain links TRBV18 to TRBJ2-7; the D gene is possibly TRBD1 (6 bases). Germline V gives CDR1 KGHSH, CDR2 LQKENI. There are 13 residues in the CDR3.

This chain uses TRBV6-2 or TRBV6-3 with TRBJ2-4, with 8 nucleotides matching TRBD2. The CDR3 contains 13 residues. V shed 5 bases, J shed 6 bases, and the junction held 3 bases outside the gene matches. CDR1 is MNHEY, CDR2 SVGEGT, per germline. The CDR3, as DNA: TGTGCCAGCAGTCTCGGGGGGGGAAACATTCAGTACTTC. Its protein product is CASSLGGGNIQYF.

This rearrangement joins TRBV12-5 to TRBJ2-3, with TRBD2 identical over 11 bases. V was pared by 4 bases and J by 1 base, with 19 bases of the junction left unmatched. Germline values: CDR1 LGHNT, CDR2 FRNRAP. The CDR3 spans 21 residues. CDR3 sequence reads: CASGYLSLGLAGGPRTDTQYF. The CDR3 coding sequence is TGTGCTAGTGGTTACCTCTCCCTCGGACTAGCGGGCGGCCCTCGCACAGATACGCAGTATTTT.

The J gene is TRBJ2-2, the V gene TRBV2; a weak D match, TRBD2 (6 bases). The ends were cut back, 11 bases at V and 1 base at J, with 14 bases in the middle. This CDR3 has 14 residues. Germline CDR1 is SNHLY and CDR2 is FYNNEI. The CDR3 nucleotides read TGTGCCCCAGGAAGGGGACTGAACACCGGGGAGCTGTTTTTT. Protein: CAPGRGLNTGELFF.

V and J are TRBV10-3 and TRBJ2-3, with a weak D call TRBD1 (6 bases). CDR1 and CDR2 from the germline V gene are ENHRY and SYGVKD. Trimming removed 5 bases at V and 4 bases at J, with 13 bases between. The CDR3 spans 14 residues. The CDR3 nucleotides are TGTGCCATCAGTCCTACAGGGAACCCAGATACGCAGTATTTT. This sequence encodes CAISPTGNPDTQYF.

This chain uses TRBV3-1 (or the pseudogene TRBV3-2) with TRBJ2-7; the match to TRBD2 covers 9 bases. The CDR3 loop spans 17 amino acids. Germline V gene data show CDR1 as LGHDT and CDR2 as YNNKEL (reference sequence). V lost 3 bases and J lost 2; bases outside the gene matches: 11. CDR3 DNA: TGTGCCAGCAGCCACAGATCGACTAGCGGTGACCCCTACGAGCAGTACTTC. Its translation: CASSHRSTSGDPYEQYF.

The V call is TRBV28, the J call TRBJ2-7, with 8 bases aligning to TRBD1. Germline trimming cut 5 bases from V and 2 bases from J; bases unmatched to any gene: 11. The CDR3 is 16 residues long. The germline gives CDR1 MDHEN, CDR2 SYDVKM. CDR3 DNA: TGTGCCAGCAGTCGCCCGACAGGGGCGAGTACCTACGAGCAGTACTTC. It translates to CASSRPTGASTYEQYF.

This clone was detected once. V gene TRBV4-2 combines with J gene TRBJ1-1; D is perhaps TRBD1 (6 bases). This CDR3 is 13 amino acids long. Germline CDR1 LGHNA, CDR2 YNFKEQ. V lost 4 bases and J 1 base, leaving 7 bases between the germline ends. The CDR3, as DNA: TGTGCCAGCAGCCGGGACAAGAACACTGAAGCTTTCTTT. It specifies CASSRDKNTEAFF.

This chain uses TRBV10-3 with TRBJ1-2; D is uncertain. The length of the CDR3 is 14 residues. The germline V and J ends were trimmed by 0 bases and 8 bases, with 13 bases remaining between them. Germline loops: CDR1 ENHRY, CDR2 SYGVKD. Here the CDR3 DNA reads TGTGCCATCAGTGAGTCAACAGACGGTCGGGGCTACACCTTC. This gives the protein CAISESTDGRGYTF.

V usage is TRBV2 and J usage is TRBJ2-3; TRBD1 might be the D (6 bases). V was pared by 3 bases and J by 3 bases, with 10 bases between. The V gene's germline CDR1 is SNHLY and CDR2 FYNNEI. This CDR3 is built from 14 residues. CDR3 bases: TGTGCCAGCAGTGACAGGGGTGGGACAGATACGCAGTATTTT. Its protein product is CASSDRGGTDTQYF.

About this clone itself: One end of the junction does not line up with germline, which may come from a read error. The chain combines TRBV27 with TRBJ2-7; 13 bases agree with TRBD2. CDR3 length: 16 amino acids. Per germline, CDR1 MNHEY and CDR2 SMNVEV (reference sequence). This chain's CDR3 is CASSVSGTSGNYEQYF. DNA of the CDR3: TGTGCCAGCAGTGTATCCGGGACTAGCGGGAACTACGAGCAGTACTTC.

DNA of the CDR3: TGCAGCGCAGAAGGCAGGGTTGATGGCTACACCTTC. It yields the protein CSAEGRVDGYTF. The chain links TRBV29-1 to TRBJ1-2, with D possibly TRBD1 on 5 matching bases. The germline V gene encodes CDR1 SQVTM and CDR2 ANQGSEA. Trimming removed 7 bases from V and 6 bases from J, with 15 bases in between. The CDR3 is made up of 12 amino acids.

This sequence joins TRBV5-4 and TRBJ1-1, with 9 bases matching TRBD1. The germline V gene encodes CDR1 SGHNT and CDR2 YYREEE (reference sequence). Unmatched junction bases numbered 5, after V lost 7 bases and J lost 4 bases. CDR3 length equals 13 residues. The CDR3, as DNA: TGTGCCAGCGCGGGGACAGGGATCACTGAAGCTTTCTTT. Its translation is CASAGTGITEAFF.

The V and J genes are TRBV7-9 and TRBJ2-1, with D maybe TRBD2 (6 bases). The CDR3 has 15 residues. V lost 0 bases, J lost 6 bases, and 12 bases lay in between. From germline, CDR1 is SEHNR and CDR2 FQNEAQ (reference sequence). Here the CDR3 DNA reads TGTGCCAGCAGCTTAGCGAGGGCGCGGGGCAATGAGCAGTTCTTC. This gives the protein CASSLARARGNEQFF.

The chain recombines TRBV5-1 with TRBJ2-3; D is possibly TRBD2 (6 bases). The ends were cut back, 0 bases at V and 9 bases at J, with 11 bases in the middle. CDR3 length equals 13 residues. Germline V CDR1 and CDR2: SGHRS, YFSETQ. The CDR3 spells CASSLDEAGTQYF. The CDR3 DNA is TGCGCCAGCAGCTTGGATGAGGCGGGAACGCAGTATTTT.

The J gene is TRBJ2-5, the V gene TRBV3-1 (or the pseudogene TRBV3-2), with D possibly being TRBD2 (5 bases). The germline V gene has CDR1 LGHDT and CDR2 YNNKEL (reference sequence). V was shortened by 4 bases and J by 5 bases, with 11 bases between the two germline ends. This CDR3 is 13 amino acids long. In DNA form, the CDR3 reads TGTGCCAGCAGCCCCATGGGCGGGGAGACCCAGTACTTC. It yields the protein CASSPMGGETQYF.

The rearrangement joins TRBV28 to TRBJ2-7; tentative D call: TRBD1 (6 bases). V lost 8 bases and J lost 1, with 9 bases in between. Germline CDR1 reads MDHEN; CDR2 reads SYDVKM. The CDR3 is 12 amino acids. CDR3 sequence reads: CASHDRSYEQYF. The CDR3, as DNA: TGTGCCAGCCATGACAGGTCCTACGAGCAGTACTTC.

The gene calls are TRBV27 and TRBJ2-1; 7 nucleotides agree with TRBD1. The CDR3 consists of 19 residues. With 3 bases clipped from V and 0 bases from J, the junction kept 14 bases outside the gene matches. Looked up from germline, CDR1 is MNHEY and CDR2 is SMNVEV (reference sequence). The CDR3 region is CASSLRWTGGSSSYNEQFF. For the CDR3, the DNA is TGTGCCAGCAGTTTGAGATGGACAGGCGGATCAAGCTCCTACAATGAGCAGTTCTTC.

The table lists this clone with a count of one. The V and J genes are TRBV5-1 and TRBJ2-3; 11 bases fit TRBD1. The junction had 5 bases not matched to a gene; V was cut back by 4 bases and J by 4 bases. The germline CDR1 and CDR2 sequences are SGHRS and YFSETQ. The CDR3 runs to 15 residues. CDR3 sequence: CASSPGQGVSDTQYF. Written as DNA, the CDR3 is TGCGCCAGCAGCCCGGGACAGGGGGTTTCAGATACGCAGTATTTT.

CDR3 in amino acids: CASRLQGEGYNEQFF. As DNA, the CDR3 is TGTGCCAGCAGGCTACAGGGCGAAGGGTACAATGAGCAGTTCTTC. The chain is built from TRBV27 and TRBJ2-1; D is perhaps TRBD1 (6 bases). Trimming pared 6 bases from V and 4 bases from J, leaving 16 bases between. Germline values: CDR1 MNHEY, CDR2 SMNVEV (reference sequence). This CDR3 spans 15 amino acids.

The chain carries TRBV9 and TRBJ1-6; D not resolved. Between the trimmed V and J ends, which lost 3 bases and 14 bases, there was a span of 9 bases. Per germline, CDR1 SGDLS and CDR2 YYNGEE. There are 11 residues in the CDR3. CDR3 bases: TGTGCCAGCAGCGAGGGAGAGACCCTCCACTTT. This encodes CASSEGETLHF. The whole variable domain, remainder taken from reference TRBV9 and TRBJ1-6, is DSGVTQTPKHLITATGQRVTLRCSPRSGDLSVYWYQQSLDQGLQFLIQYYNGEERAKGNILERFSAQQFPDLHSELNLSSLELGDSALYFCASSEGETLHFGNGTRLTVT.

CDR3 loop: CASSLAGGPSYEQYF. In nucleotides, the CDR3 is TGTGCCAGCAGTCTAGCGGGGGGGCCCTCCTACGAGCAGTACTTC. The chain employs TRBV3-1 (or the pseudogene TRBV3-2) and TRBJ2-7; 12 bases are shared with TRBD2. Germline assignment: CDR1 LGHDT and CDR2 YNNKEL (reference sequence). V shed 6 bases and J 0 bases; nucleotides not matched to a gene: 3. CDR3 length equals 15 residues.

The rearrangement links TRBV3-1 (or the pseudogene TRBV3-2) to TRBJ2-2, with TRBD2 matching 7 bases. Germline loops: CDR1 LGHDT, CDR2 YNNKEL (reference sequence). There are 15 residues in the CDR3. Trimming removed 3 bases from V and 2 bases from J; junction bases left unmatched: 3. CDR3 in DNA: TGTGCCAGCAGCCAGGGACTACTAAACACCGGGGAGCTGTTTTTT. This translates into CASSQGLLNTGELFF.

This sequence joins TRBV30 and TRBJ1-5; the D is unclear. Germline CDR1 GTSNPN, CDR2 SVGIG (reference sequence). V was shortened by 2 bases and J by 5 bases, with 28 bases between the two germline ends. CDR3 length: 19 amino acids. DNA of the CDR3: TGTGCCTGGAGTCCAGGCGGCCTGGTTATGGGAGTCCCGTATCAGCCCCAGCATTTT. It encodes CAWSPGGLVMGVPYQPQHF.

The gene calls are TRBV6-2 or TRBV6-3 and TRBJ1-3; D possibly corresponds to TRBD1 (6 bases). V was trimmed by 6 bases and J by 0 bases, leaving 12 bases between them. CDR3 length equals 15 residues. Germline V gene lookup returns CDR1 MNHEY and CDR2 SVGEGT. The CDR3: CASSLTGNSGNTIYF. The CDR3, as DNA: TGTGCCAGCAGCCTAACAGGGAACTCTGGAAACACCATATATTTT.

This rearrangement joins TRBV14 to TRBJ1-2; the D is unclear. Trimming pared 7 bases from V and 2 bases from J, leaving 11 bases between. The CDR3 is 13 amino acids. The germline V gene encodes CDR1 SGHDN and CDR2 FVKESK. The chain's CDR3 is CASTKAPNYGYTF. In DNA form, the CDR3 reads TGTGCCAGCACCAAAGCGCCGAACTATGGCTACACCTTC. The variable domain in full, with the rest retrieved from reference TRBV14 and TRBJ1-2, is EAGVTQFPSHSVIEKGQTVTLRCDPISGHDNLYWYRRVMGKEIKFLLHFVKESKQDESGMPNNRFLAERTGGTYSTLKVQPAELEDSGVYFCASTKAPNYGYTFGSGTRLTVV.

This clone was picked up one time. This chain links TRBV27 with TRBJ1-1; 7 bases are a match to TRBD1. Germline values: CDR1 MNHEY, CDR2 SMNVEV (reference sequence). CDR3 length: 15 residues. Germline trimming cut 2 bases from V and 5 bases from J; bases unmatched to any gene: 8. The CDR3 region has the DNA TGTGCCAGCAGTTTAGAGGGGGCTGTGGGTACTGAAGCTTTCTTT. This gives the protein CASSLEGAVGTEAFF.